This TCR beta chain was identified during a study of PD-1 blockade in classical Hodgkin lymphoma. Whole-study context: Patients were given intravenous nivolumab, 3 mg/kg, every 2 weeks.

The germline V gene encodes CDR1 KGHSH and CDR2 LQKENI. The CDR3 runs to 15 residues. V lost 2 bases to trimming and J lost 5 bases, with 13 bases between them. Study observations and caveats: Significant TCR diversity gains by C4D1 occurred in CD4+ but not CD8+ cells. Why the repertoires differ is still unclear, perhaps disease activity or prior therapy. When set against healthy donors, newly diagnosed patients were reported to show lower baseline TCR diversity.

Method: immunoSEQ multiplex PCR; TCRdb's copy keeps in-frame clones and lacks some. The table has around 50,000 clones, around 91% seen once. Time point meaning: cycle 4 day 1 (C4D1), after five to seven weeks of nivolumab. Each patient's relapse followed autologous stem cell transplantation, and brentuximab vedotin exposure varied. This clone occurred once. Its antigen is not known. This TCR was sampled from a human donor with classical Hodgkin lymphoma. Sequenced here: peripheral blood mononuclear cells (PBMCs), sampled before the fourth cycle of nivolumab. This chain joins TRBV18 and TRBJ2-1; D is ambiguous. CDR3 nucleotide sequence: TGTGCCAGCTCACCATTTATGCCGTCCGACAATGAGCAGTTCTTC. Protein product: CASSPFMPSDNEQFF.